This T cell receptor (beta chain) was recovered during a study of T cells after posttransplantation cyclophosphamide. Busulfan-fludarabine conditioning, marrow transplant, and cyclophosphamide on days +3 and +4 were administered. The CDR3 sequence is 15 residues long. The J segment lost 4 bases and the V segment lost 4 bases, leaving 8 bases of the junction unmatched. The germline V gene encodes CDR1 SQVTM and CDR2 ANQGSEA. Data came from immunoSEQ multiplex PCR; TCRdb stores just in-frame clones and leaves some out. The profile shows some 11,000 clones, about 89% of them singletons. This specimen was CD4+ T cells sorted from PBMCs, taken after allogeneic stem cell transplant with posttransplant cyclophosphamide. The chain has TRBV29-1 and TRBJ1-2; 11 nucleotides match TRBD1. The sequence came from a male patient between 25 and 40 years old who received an allogeneic stem cell transplant from a related donor, was CMV-positive, and had acute GVHD only. Some T cells could come from the graft donor. The CDR3 sequence: CSVVGTGGSAYGYTF. Here the CDR3 DNA reads TGCAGCGTTGTGGGGACAGGGGGTTCTGCCTATGGCTACACCTTC.